This TCR beta chain was identified during a study of T cell responses to AZD1222 COVID-19 vaccine. Study-level points and caveats: Most donors were white British, females outnumbered males, and clonal diversity was possibly underestimated. Spike was spanned by vaccine-associated CD4 TCRs, which were dominant at 160-218 and 743-854. Just a handful of AZD1222 recipients tested seropositive at baseline.

The data were produced by immunoSEQ multiplex PCR, yet TCRdb's version contains in-frame clones alone and is incomplete. The sample has approximately 170,000 clones; over 75% are singletons. This clone was seen a handful of times. As yet, its antigen is unknown. The J segment lost 4 bases and the V segment lost 0 bases, leaving 5 bases of the junction unmatched. This CDR3 has 16 amino acids. Germline CDR1 ENHRY, CDR2 SYGVKD. The J gene is TRBJ1-5, the V gene TRBV10-3; 8 positions agree with TRBD1. The receptor comes from an adult in good health. The input for sequencing was peripheral blood, taken on day 0 of AZD1222 vaccination. CDR3 nucleotide sequence: TGTGCCATCAGTGAGTCGACAGGGGCCCCTAATCAGCCCCAGCATTTT. Amino acids: CAISESTGAPNQPQHF.